The 5 T cell receptor beta chains below all came from one sample that was sequenced in a study of blood T cell repertoires in COVID-19 (dated by TCRdb to 2018 to 2020). Preparation of the library involved the immunoSEQ multiplex PCR assay. The clones in this table, taken by TCRdb from immuneACCESS, are in-frame only. Not every clone is retained; where verified, under half of the shortfall comes from an unresolved V gene, and the cause of the rest is unknown. Counted in this sample were roughly 280,000 clones; 75% to 90% of them appeared once. Of the sample, 1.5% to 2% is held by the ten largest clones. Source material: peripheral blood. The receptors were sampled from a man aged 25-40 years with active or convalescent COVID-19.

V gene TRBV18 combines with J gene TRBJ1-4, with D unresolved. Germline V CDR1 and CDR2: KGHSH, LQKENI. The CDR3 contains 14 residues. V was clipped by 0 bases and J by 7 bases, with 9 bases between them. CDR3 nucleotides: TGTGCCAGCTCACCACCGGAGGGAATTGAAAAACTGTTTTTT. Translating it yields CASSPPEGIEKLFF. Filled out from reference TRBV18 and TRBJ1-4, the complete variable domain reads NAGVMQNPRHLVRRRGQEARLRCSPMKGHSHVYWYRQLPEEGLKFMVYLQKENIIDESGMPKERFSAEFPKEGPSILRIQQVVRGDSAAYFCASSPPEGIEKLFFGSGTQLSVL.

CDR3 in DNA: TGTGCAACAATCCCTGGGGCGCGGGGCACTGAAGCTTTCTTT. Protein product: CATIPGARGTEAFF. This chain joins TRBV19 and TRBJ1-1; D may be TRBD1 (5 bases). The CDR3 sequence is 14 residues long. CDR1 is LNHDA, CDR2 SQIVND, per germline (reference sequence).

This rearrangement joins TRBV7-8 to TRBJ1-2; tentatively, D is TRBD1 (5 bases). The CDR3 is 15 residues long. Germline-derived CDR1 and CDR2 are SGHVS and FQNEAQ. V dropped 0 bases and J dropped 4 bases, with 12 bases sitting between them. Here the CDR3 DNA reads TGTGCCAGCAGCTTAGCTTACTCCGGGGGCTATGGCTACACCTTC. Its translation: CASSLAYSGGYGYTF.

In this sample, this clone turned up a few times. The gene calls are TRBV25-1 and TRBJ1-6, with D possibly being TRBD1 (6 bases). Trimming took off 3 bases at V and 9 bases at J, with 21 bases between the two ends. The CDR3 runs to 17 residues. The germline V gene has CDR1 MGHDK and CDR2 SYGVNS. The CDR3 sequence: CASSDPGQGFTGSPLHF. Written as DNA, the CDR3 is TGTGCCAGCAGTGACCCGGGACAAGGGTTTACCGGTTCACCCCTCCACTTT.

The V and J genes are TRBV2 and TRBJ1-6, with D hard to call. Germline CDR1 is SNHLY and CDR2 is FYNNEI. This CDR3 is 15 amino acids long. The germline V and J ends were trimmed by 4 bases and 7 bases, with 14 bases remaining between them. The CDR3 DNA reads TGTGCCAGCAGTGCAGATCAGGCGGGAAATTCACCCCTCCACTTT. Its translation: CASSADQAGNSPLHF.